Below are 5 T cell receptor beta chains sequenced from a single sample in a study of blood T cell repertoires in COVID-19. Using immunoSEQ multiplex PCR, the repertoire was profiled, and TCRdb retains in-frame clones only, with some absent. Of some 290,000 clones in the sample, about 88% were seen once. The material sequenced was peripheral blood. These receptors came from a woman aged 25 to 39 with COVID-19, enrolled during active disease.

The V gene is TRBV18, the J gene TRBJ2-7, with TRBD2 matching 10 bases. CDR1 and CDR2 from the germline V gene are KGHSH and LQKENI. The length of the CDR3 is 15 residues. Losses at the gene ends were 4 bases for V and 5 bases for J; bases not matched to a gene: 8. For the CDR3, the DNA is TGTGCCAGCTCACTTTCAGCGGGAGGGCCGGACGAGCAGTACTTC. Translated: CASSLSAGGPDEQYF.

The rearrangement links TRBV28 to TRBJ2-4; perhaps TRBD2 as D (7 bases). The V end was cut by 6 bases, the J end by 0 bases, with 12 bases between. The germline V gene has CDR1 MDHEN and CDR2 SYDVKM. The CDR3 has 15 residues. The CDR3 DNA sequence: TGTGCCAGCAGAGGGGGGGGACTAGCCAAAAACATTCAGTACTTC. Protein: CASRGGGLAKNIQYF.

Only one count was recorded for this clone. The chain recombines TRBV5-5 with TRBJ1-4, with a possible D match to TRBD1 (6 bases). This CDR3 is built from 14 residues. The germline V gene has CDR1 SGHKS and CDR2 YYEKEE (reference sequence). Trimming left V 2 bases short and J 8 bases short, with 13 bases between. CDR3 coding DNA: TGTGCCAGCAGCTTTTCCAGGGGTGGGGAAAAACTGTTTTTT. This gives the protein CASSFSRGGEKLFF.

The chain joins TRBV29-1 to TRBJ2-1; D might be TRBD2 (6 bases). The V end lost 4 bases, the J end lost 2 bases, and 9 bases lay between the germline ends. The CDR3 is 13 amino acids. Germline CDR1 is SQVTM and CDR2 is ANQGSEA. The CDR3 DNA is TGCAGCGTTGCCCTAGCGACCTACAATGAGCAGTTCTTC. This gives the protein CSVALATYNEQFF.

The chain couples TRBV20-1 to TRBJ2-7; D gene unclear. Trimming took off 3 bases at V and 6 bases at J, with 6 bases between the two ends. Germline assignment: CDR1 DFQATT and CDR2 SNEGSKA (reference sequence). CDR3 length equals 10 residues. DNA for the CDR3: TGCAGTGCTAGCCGCGTCGAGCAGTACTTC. It translates to CSASRVEQYF.